Sequencing of this T cell receptor beta chain was carried out in a study of CD8 T cells in ankylosing spondylitis. From the 5' RACE reads, TCRdb called clonotypes with MiXCR, one entry per CDR3 protein. Among some 140,000 distinct CDR3 sequences, roughly 8% were seen once, and the ten largest hold about 7.3%. In this sample, this clonotype turned up a few times. Germline V lookup: CDR1 DFQATT, CDR2 SNEGSKA (reference sequence). The CDR3 runs to 15 residues. V lost 4 bases to trimming and J lost 0 bases, with 15 bases between them. This TCR was recovered from a male donor with ankylosing spondylitis. This sequence joins TRBV20-1 and TRBJ2-5, with D possibly being TRBD1 (6 bases). Sequencing was carried out using synovial fluid, either unsorted or a sorted T cell fraction (not recorded which). For the CDR3, the DNA is TGCAGTGCTACACCCGGGACACTGTACCAAGAGACCCAGTACTTC. This codes for CSATPGTLYQETQYF.